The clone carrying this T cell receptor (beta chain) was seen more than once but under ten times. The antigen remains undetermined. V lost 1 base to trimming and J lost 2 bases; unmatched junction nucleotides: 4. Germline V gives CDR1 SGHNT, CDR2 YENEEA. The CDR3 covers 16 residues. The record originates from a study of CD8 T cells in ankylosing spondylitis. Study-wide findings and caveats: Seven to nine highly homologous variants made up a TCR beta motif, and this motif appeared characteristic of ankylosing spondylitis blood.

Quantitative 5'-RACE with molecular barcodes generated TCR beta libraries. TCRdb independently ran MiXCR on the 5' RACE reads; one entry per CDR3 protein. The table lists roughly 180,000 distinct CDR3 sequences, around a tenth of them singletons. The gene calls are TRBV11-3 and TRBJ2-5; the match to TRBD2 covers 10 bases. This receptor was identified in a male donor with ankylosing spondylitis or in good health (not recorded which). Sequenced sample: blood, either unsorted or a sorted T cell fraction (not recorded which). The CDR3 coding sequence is TGTGCCAGCAGCTTAGGGCTAGCGGGGGAACAAGAGACCCAGTACTTC. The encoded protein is CASSLGLAGEQETQYF. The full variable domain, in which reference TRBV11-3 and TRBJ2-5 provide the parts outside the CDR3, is EAGVVQSPRYKIIEKKQPVAFWCNPISGHNTLYWYLQNLGQGPELLIRYENEEAVDDSQLPKDRFSAERLKGVDSTLKIQPAELGDSAVYLCASSLGLAGEQETQYFGPGTRLLVL.